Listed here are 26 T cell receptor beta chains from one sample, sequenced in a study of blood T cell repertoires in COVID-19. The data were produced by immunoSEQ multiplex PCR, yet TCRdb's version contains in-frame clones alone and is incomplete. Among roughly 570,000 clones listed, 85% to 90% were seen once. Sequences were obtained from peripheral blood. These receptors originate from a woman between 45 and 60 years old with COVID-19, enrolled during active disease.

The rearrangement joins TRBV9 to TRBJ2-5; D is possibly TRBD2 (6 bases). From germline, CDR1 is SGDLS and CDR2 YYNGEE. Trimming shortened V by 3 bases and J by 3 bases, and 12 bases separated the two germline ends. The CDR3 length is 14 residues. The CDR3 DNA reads TGTGCCAGCAGCGGCGCGGGGCCTAAAGAGACCCAGTACTTC. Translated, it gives CASSGAGPKETQYF.

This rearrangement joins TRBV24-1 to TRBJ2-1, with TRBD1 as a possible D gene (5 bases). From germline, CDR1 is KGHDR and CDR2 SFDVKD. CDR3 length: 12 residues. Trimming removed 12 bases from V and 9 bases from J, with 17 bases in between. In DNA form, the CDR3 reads TGTGCCGCCTCCTCAGGGTTCGGTGAGCAGTTCTTC. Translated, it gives CAASSGFGEQFF.

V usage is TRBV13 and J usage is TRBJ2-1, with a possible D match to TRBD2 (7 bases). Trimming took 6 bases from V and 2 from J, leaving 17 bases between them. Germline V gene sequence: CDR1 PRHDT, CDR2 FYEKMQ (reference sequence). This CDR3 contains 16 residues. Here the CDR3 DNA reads TGTGCCAGCAGTTCCCGGGGGGCCGAGACCTACAATGAGCAGTTCTTC. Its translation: CASSSRGAETYNEQFF.

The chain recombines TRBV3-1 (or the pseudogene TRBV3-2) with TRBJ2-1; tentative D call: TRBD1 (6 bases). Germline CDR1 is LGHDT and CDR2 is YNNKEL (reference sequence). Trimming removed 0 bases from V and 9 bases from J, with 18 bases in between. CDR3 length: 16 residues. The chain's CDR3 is CASSQEALTGMGEQFF. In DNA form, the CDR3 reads TGTGCCAGCAGCCAAGAGGCTCTCACAGGGATGGGTGAGCAGTTCTTC.

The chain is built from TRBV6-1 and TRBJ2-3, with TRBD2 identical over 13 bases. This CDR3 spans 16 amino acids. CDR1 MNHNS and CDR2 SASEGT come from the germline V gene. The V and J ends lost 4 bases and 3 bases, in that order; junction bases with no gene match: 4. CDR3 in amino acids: CASSALLAGGTDTQYF. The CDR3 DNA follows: TGTGCCAGCAGTGCCTTACTAGCGGGAGGGACAGATACGCAGTATTTT.

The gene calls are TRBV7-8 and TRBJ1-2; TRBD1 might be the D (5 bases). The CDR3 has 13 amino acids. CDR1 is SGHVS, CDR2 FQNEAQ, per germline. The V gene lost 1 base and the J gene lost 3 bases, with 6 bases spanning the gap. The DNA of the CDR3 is TGTGCCAGCAGCTTAGGGGGCGACTATGGCTACACCTTC. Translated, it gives CASSLGGDYGYTF.

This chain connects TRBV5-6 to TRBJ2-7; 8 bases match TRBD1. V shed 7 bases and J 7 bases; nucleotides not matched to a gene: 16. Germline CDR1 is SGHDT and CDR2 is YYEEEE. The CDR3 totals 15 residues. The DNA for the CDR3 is TGTGCCAGCCCACCTGGACAGGGACACTGGGGGGAGCAGTACTTC. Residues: CASPPGQGHWGEQYF.

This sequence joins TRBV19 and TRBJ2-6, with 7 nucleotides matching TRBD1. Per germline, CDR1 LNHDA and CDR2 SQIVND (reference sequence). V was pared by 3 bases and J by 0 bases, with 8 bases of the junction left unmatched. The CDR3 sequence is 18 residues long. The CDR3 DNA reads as TGTGCCAGTAGTATTATGCCGGACAGGTCCTCTGGGGCCAACGTCCTGACTTTC. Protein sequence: CASSIMPDRSSGANVLTF.

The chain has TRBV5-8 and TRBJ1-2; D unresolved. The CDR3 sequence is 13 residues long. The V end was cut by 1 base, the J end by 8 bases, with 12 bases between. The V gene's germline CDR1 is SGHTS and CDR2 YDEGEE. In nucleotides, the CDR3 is TGTGCCAGCAGCTTGCGGGAGTTGAGCGGCTACACCTTC. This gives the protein CASSLRELSGYTF.

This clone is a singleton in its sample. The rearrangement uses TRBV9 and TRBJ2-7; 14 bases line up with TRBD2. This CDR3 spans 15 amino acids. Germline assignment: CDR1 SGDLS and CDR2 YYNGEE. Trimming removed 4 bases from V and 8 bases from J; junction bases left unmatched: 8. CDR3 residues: CASSLQGTSGGKQYF. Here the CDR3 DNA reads TGTGCCAGCAGCCTCCAAGGGACTAGCGGGGGTAAGCAGTACTTC.

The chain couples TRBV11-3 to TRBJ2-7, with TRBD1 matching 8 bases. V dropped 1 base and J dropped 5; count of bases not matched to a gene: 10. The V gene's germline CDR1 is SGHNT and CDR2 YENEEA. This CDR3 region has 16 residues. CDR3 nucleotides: TGTGCCAGCAGCTTAGGTCGGGGGCAGGGGGCCAACGAGCAGTACTTC. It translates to CASSLGRGQGANEQYF.

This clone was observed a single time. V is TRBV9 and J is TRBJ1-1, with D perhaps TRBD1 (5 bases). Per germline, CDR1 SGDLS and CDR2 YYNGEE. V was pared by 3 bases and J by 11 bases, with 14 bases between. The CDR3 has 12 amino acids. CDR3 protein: CASSDVGGTAFF. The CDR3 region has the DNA TGTGCCAGCAGCGACGTGGGAGGGACGGCTTTCTTT.

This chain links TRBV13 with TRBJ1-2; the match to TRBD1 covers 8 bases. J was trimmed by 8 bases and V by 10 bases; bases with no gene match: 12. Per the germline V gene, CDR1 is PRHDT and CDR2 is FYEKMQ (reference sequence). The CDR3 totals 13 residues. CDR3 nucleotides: TGTGCCACCGGAATTCAGGGGGCGCGAGGCTACACCTTC. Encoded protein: CATGIQGARGYTF.

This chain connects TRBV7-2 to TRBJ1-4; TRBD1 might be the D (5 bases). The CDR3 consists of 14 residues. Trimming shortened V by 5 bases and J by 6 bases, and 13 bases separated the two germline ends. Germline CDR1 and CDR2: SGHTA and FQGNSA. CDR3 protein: CASSPGTGYEKLFF. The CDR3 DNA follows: TGTGCCAGCAGCCCGGGGACTGGATATGAAAAACTGTTTTTT.

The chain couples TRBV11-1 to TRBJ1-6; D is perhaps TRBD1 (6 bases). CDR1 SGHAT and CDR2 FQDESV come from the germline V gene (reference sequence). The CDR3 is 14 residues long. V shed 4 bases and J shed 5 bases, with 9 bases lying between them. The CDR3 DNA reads TGTGCCAGCAGCTCCCAGGGGAATAATTCACCCCTCCACTTT. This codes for CASSSQGNNSPLHF.

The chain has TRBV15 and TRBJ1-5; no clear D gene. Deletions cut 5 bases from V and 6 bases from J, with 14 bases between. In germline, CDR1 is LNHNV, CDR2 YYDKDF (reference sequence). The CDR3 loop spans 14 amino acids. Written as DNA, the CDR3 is TGTGCCACCAGCCCGCGCGGAGGCGGTCAGCCCCAGCATTTT. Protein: CATSPRGGGQPQHF.

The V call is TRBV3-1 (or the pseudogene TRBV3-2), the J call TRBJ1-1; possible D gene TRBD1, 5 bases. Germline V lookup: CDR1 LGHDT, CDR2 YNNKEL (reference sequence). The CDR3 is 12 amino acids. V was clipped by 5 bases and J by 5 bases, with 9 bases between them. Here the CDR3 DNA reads TGTGCCAGCAGCTTCCAGGGAACTGAAGCTTTCTTT. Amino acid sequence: CASSFQGTEAFF.

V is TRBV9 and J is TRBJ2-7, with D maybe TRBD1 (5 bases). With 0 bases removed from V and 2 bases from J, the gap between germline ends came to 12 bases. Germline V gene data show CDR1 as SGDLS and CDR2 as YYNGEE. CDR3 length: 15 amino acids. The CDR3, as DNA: TGTGCCAGCAGCGTAGGTTCAGGGATTACCTACGAGCAGTACTTC. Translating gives CASSVGSGITYEQYF.

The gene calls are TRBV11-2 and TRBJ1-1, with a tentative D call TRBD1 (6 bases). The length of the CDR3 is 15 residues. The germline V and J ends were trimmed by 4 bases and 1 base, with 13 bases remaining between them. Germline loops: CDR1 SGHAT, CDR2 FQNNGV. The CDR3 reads CASSSLRGGNTEAFF. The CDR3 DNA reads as TGTGCCAGCAGCTCCCTGAGGGGGGGGAACACTGAAGCTTTCTTT.

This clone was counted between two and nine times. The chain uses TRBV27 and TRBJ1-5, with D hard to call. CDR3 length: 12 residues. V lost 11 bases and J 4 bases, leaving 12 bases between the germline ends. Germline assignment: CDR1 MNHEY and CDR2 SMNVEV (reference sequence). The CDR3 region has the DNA TGTGCCGCGGGAGCTTCGAATCAGCCCCAGCATTTT. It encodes CAAGASNQPQHF.

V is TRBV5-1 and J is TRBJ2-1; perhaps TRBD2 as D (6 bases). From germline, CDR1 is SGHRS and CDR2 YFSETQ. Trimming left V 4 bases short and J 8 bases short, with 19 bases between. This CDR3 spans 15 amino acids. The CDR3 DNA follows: TGCGCCAGCAGCACCCTTATAGTGGGGGGAGATGAGCAGTTCTTC. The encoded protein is CASSTLIVGGDEQFF.

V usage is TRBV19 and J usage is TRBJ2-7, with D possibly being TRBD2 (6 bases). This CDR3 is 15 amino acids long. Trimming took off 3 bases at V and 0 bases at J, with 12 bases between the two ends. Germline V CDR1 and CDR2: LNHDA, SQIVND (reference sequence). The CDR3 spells CASSITGVTSYEQYF. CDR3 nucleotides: TGTGCCAGTAGTATCACGGGAGTAACCTCCTACGAGCAGTACTTC.

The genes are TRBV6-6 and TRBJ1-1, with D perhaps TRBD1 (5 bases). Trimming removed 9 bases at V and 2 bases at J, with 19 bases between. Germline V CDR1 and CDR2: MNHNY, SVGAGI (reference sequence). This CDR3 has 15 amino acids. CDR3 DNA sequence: TGTGCCAGTGGCGGGGTAGGGGAACTTAACACTGAAGCTTTCTTT. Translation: CASGGVGELNTEAFF.

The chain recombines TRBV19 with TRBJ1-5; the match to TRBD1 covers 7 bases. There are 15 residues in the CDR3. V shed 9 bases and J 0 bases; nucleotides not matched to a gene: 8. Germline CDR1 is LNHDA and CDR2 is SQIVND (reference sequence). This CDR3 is CASRDSRYSNQPQHF. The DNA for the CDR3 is TGTGCCAGCCGGGACAGCCGGTATAGCAATCAGCCCCAGCATTTT.

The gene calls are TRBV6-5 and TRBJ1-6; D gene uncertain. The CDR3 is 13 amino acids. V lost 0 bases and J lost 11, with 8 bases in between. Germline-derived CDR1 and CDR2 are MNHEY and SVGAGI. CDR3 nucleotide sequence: TGTGCCAGCAGTTACTCGGCCCATCCACCCCTCCACTTT. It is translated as CASSYSAHPPLHF.

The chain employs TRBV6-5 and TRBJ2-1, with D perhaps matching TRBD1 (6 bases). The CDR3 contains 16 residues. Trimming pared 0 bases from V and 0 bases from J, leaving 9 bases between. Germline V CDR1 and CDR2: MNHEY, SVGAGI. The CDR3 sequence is CASSYSWGRSYNEQFF. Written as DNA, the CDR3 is TGTGCCAGCAGTTACTCATGGGGGCGCTCCTACAATGAGCAGTTCTTC.